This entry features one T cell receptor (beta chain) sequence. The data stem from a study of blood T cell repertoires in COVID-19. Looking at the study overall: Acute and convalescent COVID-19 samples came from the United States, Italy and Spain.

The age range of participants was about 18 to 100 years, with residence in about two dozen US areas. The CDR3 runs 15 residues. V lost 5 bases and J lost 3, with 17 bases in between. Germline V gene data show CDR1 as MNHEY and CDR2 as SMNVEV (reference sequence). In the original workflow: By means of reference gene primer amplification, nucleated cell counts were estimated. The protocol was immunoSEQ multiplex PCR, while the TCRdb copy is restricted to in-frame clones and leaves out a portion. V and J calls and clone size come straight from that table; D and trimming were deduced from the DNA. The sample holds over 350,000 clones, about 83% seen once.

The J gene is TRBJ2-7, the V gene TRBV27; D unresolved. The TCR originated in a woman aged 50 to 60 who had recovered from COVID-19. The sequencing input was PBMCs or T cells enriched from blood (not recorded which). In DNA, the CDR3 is TGTGCCAGCAGTCTCTATGGTTCCCTTAGCTACGAGCAGTACTTC. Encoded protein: CASSLYGSLSYEQYF.